This T cell receptor beta chain is drawn from a study of cytomegalovirus exposure and HLA in healthy donors. Whole-study results and caveats: Listed as cytomegalovirus-associated were 150 or so TCR beta chains. In a later analysis, at a false discovery rate of 0.05, about 17,000 TCR beta sequences matched HLA alleles.

About this clone itself: Its antigen is not known.

Germline V lookup: CDR1 LNHDA, CDR2 SQIVND (reference sequence). The CDR3 contains 15 residues. V was clipped by 5 bases and J by 7 bases; unmatched bases: 8. Both 60 Vbeta primers and 13 Jbeta primers went into the PCR. Study processing details: It was a later analysis that counted 83 million or so unique TCR beta chains, of which 9.5 million to 14 million were shared. Measured with immunoSEQ multiplex PCR; TCRdb has only the in-frame clones, and not every one. The V and J calls and clone size come from that table; D and trimming were worked out from the DNA. The data show about 140,000 clones, roughly 62% seen once.

The sequencing input was PBMCs. The J gene is TRBJ1-4, the V gene TRBV19, with 9 bases lining up with TRBD1. The sequence was collected from a man aged 60 to 69 in good health and CMV-seronegative. The chain's CDR3 is CASSPRDREGEKLFF. CDR3 coding DNA: TGTGCCAGTAGTCCTCGGGACAGGGAAGGTGAAAAACTGTTTTTT.